The 11 T cell receptor beta chains listed next were all sequenced from one sample in a study of cytomegalovirus exposure and HLA in healthy donors. PCR primers comprised 60 Vbeta and 13 Jbeta primers. Sequencing used immunoSEQ multiplex PCR; TCRdb keeps in-frame clones, though not all of them. The table includes 110,000 to 150,000 clones, less than 80% detected once. The sample was PBMCs. The receptor set was obtained from a woman aged 45-60 years in good health and CMV-seropositive.

The V gene is TRBV7-6, the J gene TRBJ2-2; D is undetermined. With 1 base removed from V and 7 bases from J, the gap between germline ends came to 7 bases. Looked up from germline, CDR1 is SGHVS and CDR2 is FNYEAQ. There are 13 residues in the CDR3. The chain's CDR3 is CASSLGRHGELFF. CDR3 coding DNA: TGTGCCAGCAGCTTAGGTAGACACGGGGAGCTGTTTTTT.

The chain has TRBV28 and TRBJ1-4; no clear D gene. V gave up 4 bases and J gave up 0 bases, with 15 bases separating them. Germline lookup yields CDR1 MDHEN and CDR2 SYDVKM. The CDR3 has 17 amino acids. CDR3 DNA sequence: TGTGCCAGCAGTTCCCCTCCCGGCGGCGCAACTAATGAAAAACTGTTTTTT. Amino acids: CASSSPPGGATNEKLFF.

This clone was seen a handful of times. The rearrangement links TRBV7-3 to TRBJ1-1; unclear D gene. Deletions cut 4 bases from V and 2 bases from J, with 8 bases between. Germline lookup yields CDR1 SGHTA and CDR2 FQGTGA. This CDR3 has 13 residues. The CDR3 DNA reads as TGTGCCAGCAGCTATGAGCGTAACACTGAAGCTTTCTTT. Translated, it gives CASSYERNTEAFF.

The chain uses TRBV29-1 and TRBJ2-3; the match to TRBD1 covers 10 bases. This CDR3 spans 16 amino acids. The trim removed 4 bases at V and 1 base at J, leaving 8 bases unmatched. Germline values: CDR1 SQVTM, CDR2 ANQGSEA. The CDR3, as DNA: TGCAGCGTTGTGGGGTACGGGACAGGGGGCACAGATACGCAGTATTTT. Its translation: CSVVGYGTGGTDTQYF.

The CDR3 nucleotides read TGTGCCAGCAGCCCCCAAGGGGGAGGGGGAACCTACGAGCAGTACTTC. As protein: CASSPQGGGGTYEQYF. The chain employs TRBV4-2 and TRBJ2-7; possible D gene TRBD2, 7 bases. Germline values: CDR1 LGHNA, CDR2 YNFKEQ. With 4 bases removed from V and 2 bases from J, the gap between germline ends came to 18 bases. The CDR3 runs 16 residues.

A single count supports this clone. The V gene is TRBV29-1, the J gene TRBJ2-7, with 9 bases that match TRBD1. The CDR3 has 12 amino acids. CDR1 is SQVTM, CDR2 ANQGSEA, per germline. The V gene end was trimmed by 7 bases and the J gene end by 4 bases; junction bases not matched to a gene: 5. The CDR3 sequence is CSALGTGYEQYF. DNA of the CDR3: TGCAGCGCACTGGGGACAGGGTACGAGCAGTACTTC.

This chain links TRBV15 with TRBJ1-1; 7 positions agree with TRBD1. CDR1 LNHNV and CDR2 YYDKDF come from the germline V gene (reference sequence). This CDR3 is built from 14 residues. The ends lost 0 bases at V and 11 bases at J; junction bases unmatched: 9. CDR3 bases: TGTGCCACCAGCAGAGATTCTCGCCAGGACAGGGCTTTCTTT. Residues: CATSRDSRQDRAFF. The full variable domain, completed using reference TRBV15 and TRBJ1-1, is DAMVIQNPRYQVTQFGKPVTLSCSQTLNHNVMYWYQQKSSQAPKLLFHYYDKDFNNEADTPDNFQSRRPNTSFCFLDIRSPGLGDTAMYLCATSRDSRQDRAFFGQGTRLTVV.

V gene TRBV30 combines with J gene TRBJ2-7; 10 bases match TRBD1. The CDR3 totals 16 residues. J was trimmed by 3 bases and V by 2 bases; bases with no gene match: 10. Germline CDR1 is GTSNPN and CDR2 is SVGIG (reference sequence). The CDR3 region has the DNA TGTGCCTGGAGTTGGGACAGGGGACCAGGGATCTACGAGCAGTACTTC. Its protein is CAWSWDRGPGIYEQYF.

The chain employs TRBV18 and TRBJ2-1, with a possible D match to TRBD1 (6 bases). There are 15 residues in the CDR3. V was pared by 2 bases and J by 2 bases, with 10 bases between. CDR1 is KGHSH, CDR2 LQKENI, per germline. The CDR3 region is CASSPSTGTYNEQFF. CDR3 DNA: TGTGCCAGCTCACCATCGACAGGAACCTACAATGAGCAGTTCTTC.

V usage is TRBV5-1 and J usage is TRBJ2-3; maybe TRBD2 (5 bases). Germline V CDR1 and CDR2: SGHRS, YFSETQ. The length of the CDR3 is 16 residues. V was clipped by 0 bases and J by 3 bases, with 14 bases between them. The CDR3 sequence: CASSLGVDFSTDTQYF. CDR3 nucleotide sequence: TGCGCCAGCAGCTTGGGGGTGGACTTTTCTACAGATACGCAGTATTTT.

The chain links TRBV7-2 to TRBJ2-7; TRBD1 aligns across 11 bases. The germline CDR1 and CDR2 sequences are SGHTA and FQGNSA. This CDR3 spans 14 amino acids. Losses at the gene ends were 4 bases for V and 7 bases for J; bases not matched to a gene: 6. The CDR3: CASSSDRGRKEQYF. The CDR3 nucleotides read TGTGCCAGCAGCTCGGACAGGGGGCGGAAAGAGCAGTACTTC.